This is a list of T cell receptor beta chains from one sample in a study of response to subunit inactivated influenza vaccine. In TCRdb, the RT-PCR reads were re-called with MiXCR into one record per CDR3 protein. The table has a few hundred thousand distinct CDR3 sequences, 14% seen once; the top ten hold approximately 10%. The sequencing here drew on PBMCs from blood, taken 12 days after vaccination. The receptors come from a man aged 50-60 years who received an inactivated influenza vaccine. Each CDR3 is given with its conserved first and last residue. D genes are given only for firm matches. The size of a clone is reported for some rows only, either as once, few or many, or as a class for expanded clones.

TRBJ2-7	TRBV4-2	-	-	CASSQEWDGSYEQYF	TGTGCCAGCAGCCAAGAATGGGACGGCTCCTACGAGCAGTACTTC
TRBJ1-6	TRBV7-2	-	few	CASSPASNSPLHF	TGTGCCAGCAGCCCTGCTAGCAATTCACCCCTCCACTTT
TRBJ1-1	TRBV10-3	-	few	CAIAQNRDTEAFF	TGTGCCATCGCCCAGAACAGGGACACTGAAGCTTTCTTT
TRBJ2-1	TRBV15	-	-	CATSQIREYNEQFF	TGTGCCACCAGCCAAATAAGAGAGTACAATGAGCAGTTCTTC
TRBJ2-3	TRBV18	TRBD2	many	CASSPSGGGTDTQYF	TGTGCCAGCTCACCCAGCGGGGGGGGCACAGATACGCAGTATTTT
TRBJ2-5	TRBV7-9	-	few	CASSAHLGPVGTQYF	TGTGCCAGCAGCGCCCACCTAGGCCCTGTTGGGACCCAGTACTTC
TRBJ2-1	TRBV20-1	TRBD2	few	CSARDRLAGGASPPNEQFF	TGCAGTGCTAGAGACCGACTAGCGGGAGGGGCCTCCCCTCCCAATGAGCAGTTCTTC
TRBJ2-5	TRBV20-1	-	-	CSAAPLETQYF	TGCAGTGCTGCACCGTTGGAGACCCAGTACTTC
TRBJ2-5	TRBV4-2	TRBD2	many	CASSSGGALETQYF	TGTGCCAGCTCAAGCGGGGGGGCCTTAGAGACCCAGTACTTC
TRBJ1-5	TRBV19	-	few	CASSDYSGYSNQPQHF	TGTGCCAGTAGCGACTACAGCGGATATAGCAATCAGCCCCAGCATTTT
TRBJ2-5	TRBV5-5	-	many	CASSGVTEETQYF	TGTGCCAGCAGCGGGGTTACCGAAGAGACCCAGTACTTC
TRBJ2-1	TRBV6-5	-	few	CASSYSAGYNEQFF	TGTGCCAGCAGTTACTCGGCGGGCTACAATGAGCAGTTCTTC
TRBJ1-1	TRBV29-1	-	few	CSAGRQNTEAFF	TGCAGCGCGGGACGTCAGAACACTGAAGCTTTCTTT
TRBJ2-7	TRBV5-1	-	many	CASSLVEPSYEQYF	TGCGCCAGCAGCTTGGTAGAACCCTCCTACGAGCAGTACTTC
TRBJ1-4	TRBV29-1	TRBD1	few	CSVVQGVNEKLFF	TGCAGCGTTGTGCAGGGGGTTAATGAAAAACTGTTTTTT
TRBJ2-3	TRBV7-2	TRBD2	-	CASSSGTSGVMDTQYF	TGTGCCAGCAGCTCGGGGACTAGCGGGGTAATGGATACGCAGTATTTT
TRBJ2-7	TRBV6-1	-	-	CASSEFGTHYEQYF	TGTGCCAGCAGTGAATTCGGCACTCACTACGAGCAGTACTTC
TRBJ2-5	TRBV7-6	TRBD2	-	CASSPGRTSVETQYF	TGTGCCAGCAGCCCCGGGAGGACTAGCGTGGAGACCCAGTACTTC
TRBJ1-6	TRBV4-1	-	few	CASSPSGQAFFNSPLHF	TGCGCCAGCAGCCCTTCGGGACAAGCCTTCTTTAATTCACCCCTCCACTTT
TRBJ1-6	TRBV5-1	TRBD1	few	CASGGQPDSPLHF	TGCGCCAGCGGGGGACAGCCAGATTCACCCCTCCACTTT
TRBJ2-5	TRBV6-1	-	few	CAIIIVPTPQETQYF	TGTGCCATCATAATTGTACCAACCCCCCAAGAGACCCAGTACTTC
TRBJ2-1	TRBV7-2	-	many	CASSSSSATYNEQFF	TGTGCCAGCAGCTCGTCTAGCGCAACATACAATGAGCAGTTCTTC
TRBJ2-7	TRBV9	-	few	CASSVGSLAWSSYEQYF	TGTGCCAGCAGCGTAGGGAGCCTAGCGTGGAGCTCCTACGAGCAGTACTTC
TRBJ1-1	TRBV6-5	-	few	CASSYSRWGGMNTEAFF	TGTGCCAGCAGTTACTCGAGGTGGGGGGGCATGAACACTGAAGCCTTCTTT
TRBJ1-1	TRBV4-1	-	-	CASSPNTGLPEAFF	TGCGCCAGCAGCCCCAATACAGGGCTTCCTGAAGCTTTCTTT
TRBJ2-1	TRBV5-1	TRBD1	few	CASSLATGGFNEQFF	TGCGCCAGCAGCTTGGCCACAGGGGGCTTCAATGAGCAGTTCTTC
TRBJ2-7	TRBV7-9	-	-	CASSSPSGASIYEQYF	TGTGCCAGCAGCTCGCCCTCGGGGGCGTCTATCTACGAGCAGTACTTC
TRBJ1-1	TRBV12-3/TRBV12-4	-	many	CASSLLAKVSF	TGTGCCAGCAGTTTATTGGCCAAGGTTAGTTTT
TRBJ2-3	TRBV5-4	-	-	CASSPTSGFGQYF	TGTGCCAGCAGCCCCACATCAGGGTTTGGGCAGTATTTT
TRBJ2-4	TRBV11-2	TRBD2	few	CASSLGRGSGGRRNIQYF	TGTGCCAGCAGCTTAGGTCGGGGTAGCGGGGGGAGGAGAAACATTCAGTACTTC
TRBJ2-7	TRBV4-2	TRBD2	few	CASSRGLAGNEQYF	TGTGCCAGCAGCCGAGGACTAGCGGGGAACGAGCAGTACTTC
TRBJ2-7	TRBV6-2/TRBV6-3	TRBD1	few	CASSSFRDRPYEQYF	TGTGCCAGCAGTTCTTTCCGGGACAGACCCTACGAGCAGTACTTC
TRBJ2-1	TRBV7-9	-	-	CASSLQAEQFF	TGTGCCAGCAGCTTACAGGCCGAGCAGTTCTTC
TRBJ2-7	TRBV20-1	TRBD2	few	CSAQGTSFYPYEQYF	TGCAGTGCCCAAGGGACTAGTTTTTACCCCTACGAGCAGTACTTC
TRBJ2-1	TRBV10-3	TRBD2	-	CAISTLAGGQNEQFF	TGTGCCATCAGTACCCTAGCGGGGGGGCAGAATGAGCAGTTCTTC
TRBJ2-2	TRBV12-3/TRBV12-4	-	-	CASRQEGGRIGELFF	TGTGCCAGCAGGCAGGAGGGGGGCAGAATCGGGGAGCTGTTTTTT
TRBJ2-2	TRBV10-3	-	few	CAISGETPNTGELFF	TGTGCCATCAGTGGGGAGACTCCGAACACCGGGGAGCTGTTTTTT
TRBJ2-7	TRBV12-3/TRBV12-4	-	few	CASSTTRVRTYEQYF	TGTGCCAGCAGCACCACTCGGGTCAGGACCTACGAGCAGTACTTC
TRBJ2-1	TRBV19	TRBD1	-	CASSPLPDRDYNEQFF	TGTGCCAGTAGTCCCTTACCGGACAGGGACTACAATGAGCAGTTCTTC
TRBJ1-1	TRBV5-1	-	few	CASSLAESVTEAFF	TGCGCCAGCAGCTTGGCCGAAAGTGTCACTGAAGCTTTCTTT
TRBJ2-2	TRBV20-1	-	-	CSARASGAKSVGELFF	TGCAGTGCTAGAGCCTCGGGAGCGAAATCGGTCGGGGAGCTGTTTTTT
TRBJ2-7	TRBV20-1	-	-	CSARDGFDSYEQYF	TGCAGTGCTAGAGACGGCTTTGACTCCTACGAGCAGTACTTC
TRBJ2-1	TRBV9	-	-	CASSVVWGGQVDEQFF	TGTGCCAGCAGTGTCGTCTGGGGGGGCCAGGTCGATGAGCAGTTCTTC
TRBJ2-3	TRBV7-9	-	many	CASTVGYSTDTQYF	TGTGCCAGCACCGTGGGGTATTCGACAGATACGCAGTATTTT